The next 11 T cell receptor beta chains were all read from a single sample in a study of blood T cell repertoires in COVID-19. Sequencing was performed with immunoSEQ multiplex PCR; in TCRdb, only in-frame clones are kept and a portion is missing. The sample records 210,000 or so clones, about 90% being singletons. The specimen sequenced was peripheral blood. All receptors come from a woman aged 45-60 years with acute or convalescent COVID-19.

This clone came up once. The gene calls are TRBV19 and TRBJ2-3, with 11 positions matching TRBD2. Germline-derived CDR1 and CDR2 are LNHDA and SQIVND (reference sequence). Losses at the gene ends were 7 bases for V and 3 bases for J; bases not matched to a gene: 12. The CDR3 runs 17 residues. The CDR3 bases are TGTGCCAGTATACATATCTTTAGCGGGAGGGTGACAGATACGCAGTATTTT. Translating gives CASIHIFSGRVTDTQYF.

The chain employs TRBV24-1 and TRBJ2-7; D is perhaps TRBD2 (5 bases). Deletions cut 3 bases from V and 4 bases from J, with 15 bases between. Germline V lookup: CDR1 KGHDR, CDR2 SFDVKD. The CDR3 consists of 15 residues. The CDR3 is CATSDNAGGKYEQYF. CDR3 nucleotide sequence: TGTGCCACCAGTGATAATGCGGGCGGCAAATACGAGCAGTACTTC.

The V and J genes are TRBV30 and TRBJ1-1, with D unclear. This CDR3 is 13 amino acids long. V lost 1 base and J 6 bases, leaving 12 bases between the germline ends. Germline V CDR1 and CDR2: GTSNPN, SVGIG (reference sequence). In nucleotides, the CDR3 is TGTGCCTGGAGTGGTCGGGGAATACCTGAAGCTTTCTTT. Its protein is CAWSGRGIPEAFF.

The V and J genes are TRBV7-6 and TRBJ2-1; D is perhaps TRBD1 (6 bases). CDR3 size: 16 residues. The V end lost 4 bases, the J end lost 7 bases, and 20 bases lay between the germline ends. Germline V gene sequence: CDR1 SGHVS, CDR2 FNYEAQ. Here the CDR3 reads CASSSRQALQGNEQFF. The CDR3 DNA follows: TGTGCCAGCAGCTCACGACAGGCCCTCCAGGGGAATGAGCAGTTCTTC.

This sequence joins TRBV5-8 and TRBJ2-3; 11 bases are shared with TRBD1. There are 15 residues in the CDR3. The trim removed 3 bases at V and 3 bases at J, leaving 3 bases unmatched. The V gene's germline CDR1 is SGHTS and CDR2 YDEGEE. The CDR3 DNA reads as TGTGCCAGCAGCTCGGGGACAGGGGGGACAGATACGCAGTATTTT. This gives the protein CASSSGTGGTDTQYF.

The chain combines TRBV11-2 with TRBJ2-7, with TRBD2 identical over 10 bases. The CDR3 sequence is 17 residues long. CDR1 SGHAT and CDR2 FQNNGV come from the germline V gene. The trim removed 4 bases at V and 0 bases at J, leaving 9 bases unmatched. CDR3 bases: TGTGCCAGCAGCTCTTCGACTAGCGGGTCTTTCTCCTACGAGCAGTACTTC. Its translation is CASSSSTSGSFSYEQYF.

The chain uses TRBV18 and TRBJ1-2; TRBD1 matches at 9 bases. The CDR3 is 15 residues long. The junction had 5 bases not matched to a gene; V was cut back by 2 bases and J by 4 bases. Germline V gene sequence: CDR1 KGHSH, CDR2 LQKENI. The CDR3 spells CASSPSEQGAYGYTF. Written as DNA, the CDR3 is TGTGCCAGCTCACCATCGGAACAGGGGGCCTATGGCTACACCTTC. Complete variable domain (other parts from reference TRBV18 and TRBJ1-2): NAGVMQNPRHLVRRRGQEARLRCSPMKGHSHVYWYRQLPEEGLKFMVYLQKENIIDESGMPKERFSAEFPKEGPSILRIQQVVRGDSAAYFCASSPSEQGAYGYTFGSGTRLTVV.

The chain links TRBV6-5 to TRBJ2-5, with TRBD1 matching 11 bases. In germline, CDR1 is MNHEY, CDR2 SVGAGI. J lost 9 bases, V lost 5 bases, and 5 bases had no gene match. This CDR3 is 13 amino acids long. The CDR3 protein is CASSPGQGVAQYF. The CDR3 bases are TGTGCCAGCAGTCCGGGACAGGGGGTGGCCCAGTACTTC.

The CDR3 DNA reads as TGTGCCAGCGCCGGGGGACCGAGGACTGAAGCTTTCTTT. Residues: CASAGGPRTEAFF. The chain links TRBV27 to TRBJ1-1, with D maybe TRBD1 (5 bases). CDR3 length: 13 residues. Trimming took 8 bases from V and 5 from J, leaving 15 bases between them. Germline V gene sequence: CDR1 MNHEY, CDR2 SMNVEV (reference sequence).

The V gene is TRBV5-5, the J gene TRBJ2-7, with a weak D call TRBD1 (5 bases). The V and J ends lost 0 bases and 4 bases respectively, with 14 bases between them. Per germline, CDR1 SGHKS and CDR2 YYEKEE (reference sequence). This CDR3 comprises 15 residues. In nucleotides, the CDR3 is TGTGCCAGCAGCTTGGTACCGGATCCAGGGTACGAGCAGTACTTC. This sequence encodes CASSLVPDPGYEQYF. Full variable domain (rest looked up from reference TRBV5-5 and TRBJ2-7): DAGVTQSPTHLIKTRGQQVTLRCSPISGHKSVSWYQQVLGQGPQFIFQYYEKEERGRGNFPDRFSARQFPNYSSELNVNALLLGDSALYLCASSLVPDPGYEQYFGPGTRLTVT.

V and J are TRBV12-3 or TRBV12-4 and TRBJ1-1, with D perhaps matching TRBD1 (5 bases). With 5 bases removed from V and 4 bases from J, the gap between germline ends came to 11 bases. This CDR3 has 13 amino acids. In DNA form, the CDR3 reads TGTGCCAGCAGTATAGACAGTTTCACTGAAGCTTTCTTT. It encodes CASSIDSFTEAFF.